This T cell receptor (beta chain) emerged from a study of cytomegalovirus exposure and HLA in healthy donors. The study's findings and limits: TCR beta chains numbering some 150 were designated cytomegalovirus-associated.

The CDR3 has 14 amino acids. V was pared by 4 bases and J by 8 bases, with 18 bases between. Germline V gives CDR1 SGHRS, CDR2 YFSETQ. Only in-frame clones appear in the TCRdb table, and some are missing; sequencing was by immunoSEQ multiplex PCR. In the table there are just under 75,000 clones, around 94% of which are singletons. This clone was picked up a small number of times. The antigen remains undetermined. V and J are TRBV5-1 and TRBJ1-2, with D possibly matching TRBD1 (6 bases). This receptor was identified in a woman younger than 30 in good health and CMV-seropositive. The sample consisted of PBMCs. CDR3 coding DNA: TGCGCCAGCAGCAAGGACAGATCCGGGCGGGGCTACACCTTC. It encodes CASSKDRSGRGYTF.